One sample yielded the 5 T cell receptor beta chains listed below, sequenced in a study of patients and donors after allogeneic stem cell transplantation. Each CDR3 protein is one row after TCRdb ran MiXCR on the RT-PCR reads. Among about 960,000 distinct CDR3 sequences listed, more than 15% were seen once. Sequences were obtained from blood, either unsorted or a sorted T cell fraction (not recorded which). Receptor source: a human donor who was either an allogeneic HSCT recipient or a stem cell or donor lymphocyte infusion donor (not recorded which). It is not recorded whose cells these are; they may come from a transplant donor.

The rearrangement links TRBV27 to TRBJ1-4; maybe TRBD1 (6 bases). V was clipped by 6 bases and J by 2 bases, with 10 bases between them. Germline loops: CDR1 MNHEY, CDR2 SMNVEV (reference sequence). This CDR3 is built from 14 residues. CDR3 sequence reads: CASRPGQTNEKLFF. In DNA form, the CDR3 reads TGTGCCAGCAGACCTGGACAGACTAATGAAAAACTGTTTTTT.

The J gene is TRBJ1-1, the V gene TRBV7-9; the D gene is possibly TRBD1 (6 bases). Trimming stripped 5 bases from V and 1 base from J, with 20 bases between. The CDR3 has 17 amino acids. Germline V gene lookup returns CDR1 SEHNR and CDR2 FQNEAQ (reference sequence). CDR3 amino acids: CASSDISGVEPNTEAFF. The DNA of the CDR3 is TGTGCCAGCAGCGACATCTCAGGGGTAGAACCGAACACTGAAGCTTTCTTT.

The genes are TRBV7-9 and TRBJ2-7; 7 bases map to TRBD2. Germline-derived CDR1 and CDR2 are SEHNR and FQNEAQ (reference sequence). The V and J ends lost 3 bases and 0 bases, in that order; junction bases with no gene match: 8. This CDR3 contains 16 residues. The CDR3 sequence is CASSFGLAEPSYEQYF. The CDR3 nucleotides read TGTGCCAGCAGCTTCGGGCTAGCGGAGCCCTCCTACGAGCAGTACTTC.

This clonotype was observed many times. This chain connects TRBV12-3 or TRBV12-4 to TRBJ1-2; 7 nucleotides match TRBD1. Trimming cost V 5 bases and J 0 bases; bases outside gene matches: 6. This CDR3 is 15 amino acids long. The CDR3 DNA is TGTGCCAGCAGTCCCCGGGACAGCCCTAACTATGGCTACACCTTC. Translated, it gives CASSPRDSPNYGYTF.

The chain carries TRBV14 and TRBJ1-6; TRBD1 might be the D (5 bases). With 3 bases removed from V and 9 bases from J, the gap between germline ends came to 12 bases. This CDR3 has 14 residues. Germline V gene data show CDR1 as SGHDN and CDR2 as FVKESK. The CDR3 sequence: CASSQGYRGSPLHF. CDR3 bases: TGTGCCAGCAGCCAGGGCTATAGGGGTTCACCCCTCCACTTT. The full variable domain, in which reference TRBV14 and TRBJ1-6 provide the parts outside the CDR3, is EAGVTQFPSHSVIEKGQTVTLRCDPISGHDNLYWYRRVMGKEIKFLLHFVKESKQDESGMPNNRFLAERTGGTYSTLKVQPAELEDSGVYFCASSQGYRGSPLHFGNGTRLTVT.